This TCR beta chain was documented in a study of cytomegalovirus exposure and HLA in healthy donors. The CDR3 is 12 residues long. Germline CDR1 reads MDHEN; CDR2 reads SYDVKM. Study-wide points: Later analysis associated a missense DCLRE1C variant with TCR beta V- and J-gene trimming. Most TCR sequences showed up rarely, but some public TCRs showed up in many donors. The availability of immune exposure information extended only to CMV serostatus.

Details on this clone: The antigen is not known. At one end the junction does not follow the germline gene, possibly because of a read error.

Primers for the PCR totalled 60 Vbeta and 13 Jbeta. The method was immunoSEQ multiplex PCR; TCRdb's version includes in-frame clones alone and lacks a portion of them. Here the sample spans roughly 120,000 clones, about 75% being singletons. The V and J genes are TRBV28 and TRBJ2-7; TRBD2 matches 10 bases. The receptor comes from a man in his fifties or sixties in good health and CMV-seropositive. Sequenced input: PBMCs. CDR3 in amino acids: CASSKVSGRAVF. The CDR3 DNA is TGTGCCAGCAGTAAGGTCAGCGGGAGGGCCGTCTTC. The full variable domain, with the rest looked up from reference TRBV28 and TRBJ2-7, is DVKVTQSSRYLVKRTGEKVFLECVQDMDHENMFWYRQDPGLGLRLIYFSYDVKMKEKGDIPEGYSVSREKKERFSLILESASTNQTSMYLCASSKVSGRAVFGPGTRLTVT.